The 12 T cell receptor beta chains given below trace back to one sample, sequenced in a study of lymphopenia after photon versus proton radiotherapy. Measured with immunoSEQ multiplex PCR; TCRdb has only the in-frame clones, and not every one. The sample holds 150,000 to 200,000 clones, 80% to 90% seen once. This material consisted of peripheral blood, taken from a patient treated with photon-based radiotherapy. Receptors were obtained from a man between 50 and 59 years old with gastric cancer.

The chain joins TRBV5-1 to TRBJ2-7, with TRBD1 identical over 8 bases. With V trimmed by 3 bases and J by 0 bases, 5 bases remained unmatched. The germline CDR1 and CDR2 sequences are SGHRS and YFSETQ. The CDR3 contains 15 residues. CDR3 sequence (DNA): TGCGCCAGCAGCTCGGGACAGGCCAACTCCTACGAGCAGTACTTC. It is translated as CASSSGQANSYEQYF. Full variable domain (outside the CDR3, taken from reference TRBV5-1 and TRBJ2-7): KAGVTQTPRYLIKTRGQQVTLSCSPISGHRSVSWYQQTPGQGLQFLFEYFSETQRNKGNFPGRFSGRQFSNSRSEMNVSTLELGDSALYLCASSSGQANSYEQYFGPGTRLTVT.

The chain has TRBV4-3 and TRBJ1-5, with a weak D call TRBD1 (6 bases). V shed 3 bases and J shed 7 bases, with 13 bases lying between them. The CDR3 length is 14 residues. Germline CDR1 LGHNA, CDR2 YSLEER. This CDR3 is CASSQSAGAQPQHF. The CDR3 region has the DNA TGCGCCAGCAGCCAGTCGGCAGGGGCCCAGCCCCAGCATTTT.

The chain joins TRBV5-1 to TRBJ2-7, with D perhaps matching TRBD2 (5 bases). The V gene's germline CDR1 is SGHRS and CDR2 YFSETQ. Trimming pared 0 bases from V and 3 bases from J, leaving 13 bases between. There are 15 residues in the CDR3. CDR3 in DNA: TGCGCCAGCAGCTTGGAACCGGGAATAAGCTACGAGCAGTACTTC. Protein product: CASSLEPGISYEQYF.

The chain has TRBV7-2 and TRBJ1-5, with D maybe TRBD1 (6 bases). CDR1 is SGHTA and CDR2 is FQGNSA in the germline V gene. Trimming took 1 base from V and 3 from J, leaving 10 bases between them. The length of the CDR3 is 15 residues. The CDR3 coding sequence is TGTGCCAGCAGCTTAGAACAGGGCGTCAATCAGCCCCAGCATTTT. This encodes CASSLEQGVNQPQHF.

The CDR3 spells CASRDRSGEDTQYF. As DNA, the CDR3 is TGTGCCAGCAGAGATAGGAGCGGGGAAGATACGCAGTATTTT. This sequence joins TRBV6-6 and TRBJ2-3; the match to TRBD2 covers 7 bases. V dropped 6 bases and J dropped 5; count of bases not matched to a gene: 8. Germline V gene lookup returns CDR1 MNHNY and CDR2 SVGAGI (reference sequence). This CDR3 has 14 residues.

V and J are TRBV6-1 and TRBJ1-2; 7 nucleotides match TRBD1. CDR3 size: 14 residues. V lost 3 bases, J lost 4 bases, and 5 bases stayed unmatched. CDR1 is MNHNS and CDR2 is SASEGT in the germline V gene. CDR3 residues: CASSDTTGFYGYTF. The CDR3 coding sequence is TGTGCCAGCAGTGACACGACAGGGTTCTATGGCTACACCTTC.

The chain joins TRBV7-2 to TRBJ1-3; 10 nucleotides agree with TRBD1. V lost 6 bases to trimming and J lost 0 bases; unmatched junction nucleotides: 2. CDR1 SGHTA and CDR2 FQGNSA come from the germline V gene. The CDR3 runs 15 residues. As DNA, the CDR3 is TGTGCCAGCAGGCGGGACAGGGGCTCTGGAAACACCATATATTTT. Translated: CASRRDRGSGNTIYF. The full variable domain, with the rest looked up from reference TRBV7-2 and TRBJ1-3, is GAGVSQSPSNKVTEKGKDVELRCDPISGHTALYWYRQSLGQGLEFLIYFQGNSAPDKSGLPSDRFSAERTGGSVSTLTIQRTQQEDSAVYLCASRRDRGSGNTIYFGEGSWLTVV.

The rearrangement uses TRBV4-2 and TRBJ2-7; 7 positions match TRBD1. Germline CDR1 is LGHNA and CDR2 is YNFKEQ. This CDR3 spans 15 amino acids. With 3 bases clipped from V and 3 bases from J, the junction kept 8 bases outside the gene matches. CDR3: CASSQGLGQLYEQYF. CDR3 sequence (DNA): TGTGCCAGCAGCCAGGGCCTGGGACAGCTCTACGAGCAGTACTTC.

J is TRBJ2-5 and V is TRBV19, with 9 bases identical to TRBD2. V gave up 1 base and J gave up 6 bases; unmatched junction bases: 6. This CDR3 has 15 residues. Per the germline V gene, CDR1 is LNHDA and CDR2 is SQIVND (reference sequence). This chain's CDR3 is CASSIGGTSIQTQYF. CDR3 bases: TGTGCCAGTAGTATAGGAGGGACTAGCATACAGACCCAGTACTTC. The full variable domain, completed using reference TRBV19 and TRBJ2-5, is DGGITQSPKYLFRKEGQNVTLSCEQNLNHDAMYWYRQDPGQGLRLIYYSQIVNDFQKGDIAEGYSVSREKKESFPLTVTSAQKNPTAFYLCASSIGGTSIQTQYFGPGTRLLVL.

V usage is TRBV7-9 and J usage is TRBJ2-1, with a possible D match to TRBD2 (6 bases). CDR1 is SEHNR, CDR2 FQNEAQ, per germline (reference sequence). The CDR3 sequence is 13 residues long. V lost 5 bases and J 2 bases, leaving 7 bases between the germline ends. The CDR3 sequence is CASSRTTYNEQFF. The CDR3 nucleotides are TGTGCCAGCAGCCGGACTACCTACAATGAGCAGTTCTTC.

The CDR3 bases are TGTGCCAGCTCACCACCGGCCAAGAATTACAATGAGCAGTTCTTC. Amino acids: CASSPPAKNYNEQFF. V and J are TRBV18 and TRBJ2-1, with unresolved D. Germline V gene lookup returns CDR1 KGHSH and CDR2 LQKENI. CDR3 length equals 15 residues. Trimming shortened V by 0 bases and J by 4 bases, and 10 bases separated the two germline ends.

This chain joins TRBV7-8 and TRBJ2-7; 9 bases match TRBD2. This CDR3 contains 14 residues. Trimming at V came to 3 bases and at J to 7 bases, leaving 7 bases not matched to a gene. Germline loops: CDR1 SGHVS, CDR2 FQNEAQ. The CDR3 here is CASSFPSGIGEQYF. DNA for the CDR3: TGTGCCAGCAGCTTTCCTAGCGGGATAGGGGAGCAGTACTTC.